One sample yielded the 10 T cell receptor beta chains listed below, sequenced in a study of T cells after yellow fever vaccination. TCRdb reanalysed the 5' RACE reads using MiXCR and keeps one entry per CDR3 protein. The repertoire holds about 630,000 distinct CDR3 sequences, with 9% to 15% as singletons. Sample: PBMCs, taken on the day of the yellow fever booster vaccination. The source of these receptors is a man aged 25-45 years who received the YFV17D yellow fever vaccine.

Only a few counts were recorded for this clonotype. The V call is TRBV14, the J call TRBJ1-5; tentatively, D is TRBD1 (6 bases). The germline V and J ends were trimmed by 4 bases and 0 bases, with 16 bases remaining between them. This CDR3 region has 17 residues. CDR1 and CDR2 (germline): SGHDN, FVKESK. The CDR3 DNA reads as TGTGCCAGCAGCCGCGGTTTCACAGGGCGTAGCAATCAGCCCCAGCATTTT. Protein product: CASSRGFTGRSNQPQHF.

The J gene is TRBJ1-1, the V gene TRBV12-3 or TRBV12-4; TRBD1 agrees at 11 bases. V was clipped by 5 bases and J by 5 bases; unmatched bases: 7. This CDR3 has 15 amino acids. The CDR3 sequence is CASSHGQGAGTEAFF. In DNA form, the CDR3 reads TGTGCCAGCAGTCACGGACAGGGGGCAGGGACTGAAGCTTTCTTT.

CDR3 in amino acids: CAISESTGLRGNEQFF. CDR3 DNA: TGTGCCATCAGTGAGTCGACGGGACTGAGGGGAAATGAGCAGTTCTTC. The rearrangement links TRBV10-3 to TRBJ2-1; a possible D gene is TRBD2 (6 bases). The CDR3 is made up of 16 amino acids. Germline V gene sequence: CDR1 ENHRY, CDR2 SYGVKD. V was cut by 0 bases and J by 7 bases, with 16 bases left in between.

This clonotype was observed a few times. This sequence joins TRBV5-4 and TRBJ2-1, with TRBD2 identical over 7 bases. Trimming cost V 4 bases and J 8 bases; bases outside gene matches: 6. The CDR3 sequence is 13 residues long. From germline, CDR1 is SGHNT and CDR2 YYREEE (reference sequence). The CDR3 sequence is CASSAGLVDEQFF. In DNA form, the CDR3 reads TGTGCCAGCAGCGCAGGACTAGTCGATGAGCAGTTCTTC.

The chain links TRBV7-8 to TRBJ1-4; D is perhaps TRBD1 (5 bases). V was shortened by 4 bases and J by 4 bases, with 13 bases between the two germline ends. The germline gives CDR1 SGHVS, CDR2 FQNEAQ. The length of the CDR3 is 15 residues. The CDR3 is CASSSEGLNNEKLFF. Here the CDR3 DNA reads TGTGCCAGCAGCTCAGAGGGACTAAATAATGAAAAACTGTTTTTT.

The genes are TRBV5-6 and TRBJ2-7, with unresolved D. The CDR3 is made up of 13 amino acids. V was cut by 3 bases and J by 3 bases, with 10 bases left in between. Germline values: CDR1 SGHDT, CDR2 YYEEEE. The CDR3 sequence: CASSSRRSYEQYF. CDR3 in DNA: TGTGCCAGCAGCTCCAGACGGAGCTACGAGCAGTACTTC. Complete variable domain (other parts from reference TRBV5-6 and TRBJ2-7): DAGVTQSPTHLIKTRGQQVTLRCSPKSGHDTVSWYQQALGQGPQFIFQYYEEEERQRGNFPDRFSGHQFPNYSSELNVNALLLGDSALYLCASSSRRSYEQYFGPGTRLTVT.

This clonotype has only a few counts. The V and J genes are TRBV28 and TRBJ2-7; possibly TRBD1 for D (5 bases). CDR1 is MDHEN and CDR2 is SYDVKM in the germline V gene. V gave up 7 bases and J gave up 0 bases, with 16 bases separating them. The CDR3 is 15 residues long. The CDR3 nucleotides read TGTGCCAGCACCGTCATGGGGCGCAACTCCTACGAGCAGTACTTC. Translated, it gives CASTVMGRNSYEQYF.

The chain combines TRBV9 with TRBJ2-7; no clear D. V shed 3 bases and J shed 5 bases, with 15 bases lying between them. The length of the CDR3 is 14 residues. Germline V gives CDR1 SGDLS, CDR2 YYNGEE. CDR3 sequence (DNA): TGTGCCAGCAGCGCGTCCCCGCTGGCGAACGAGCAGTACTTC. Translation: CASSASPLANEQYF.

The table lists this clonotype with a count of one. The chain carries TRBV9 and TRBJ2-6, with 7 bases aligning to TRBD1. With V trimmed by 0 bases and J by 2 bases, 14 bases remained unmatched. The CDR3 contains 20 residues. From germline, CDR1 is SGDLS and CDR2 YYNGEE. CDR3 coding DNA: TGTGCCAGCAGCGTAGCCCCAAGGGGGCCCAGCTCAGCTGGGGCCAACGTCCTGACTTTC. Its protein product is CASSVAPRGPSSAGANVLTF.

The chain joins TRBV7-2 to TRBJ2-3; 7 nucleotides match TRBD1. This CDR3 spans 13 amino acids. The germline gives CDR1 SGHTA, CDR2 FQGNSA. After removal of 5 bases from V and 9 bases from J, the junction contained 8 bases not matched to a gene. The CDR3: CASSATQGKTQYF. CDR3 nucleotides: TGTGCCAGCAGCGCTACACAGGGGAAGACGCAGTATTTT.